This T cell receptor (beta chain) emerged from a study of CD8+ T cells in alopecia areata. In the study overall: The SALT score measured affected scalp surface percentage in treated patients.

The sequencing template was cDNA reverse transcribed from extracted RNA. Using immunoSEQ multiplex PCR, the repertoire was profiled, and TCRdb retains in-frame clones only, with some absent. The repertoire holds under 200,000 clones, with less than 80% as singletons. The treatment denotes: oral pan-JAK inhibitor, 5-10 mg twice daily. CD4+ and CD8+ T cells were sorted from PBMCs. This CDR3 comprises 12 residues. Germline V gene lookup returns CDR1 SEHNR and CDR2 FQNEAQ (reference sequence). V dropped 5 bases and J dropped 4; count of bases not matched to a gene: 2. The sample holds a few counts of this clone.

The clonotype was recovered from a human donor with alopecia areata. The sample in question was CD4+ T cells sorted from blood, obtained at week 24, from a patient treated with tofacitinib. The chain joins TRBV7-9 to TRBJ2-7; TRBD1 matches at 7 bases. The DNA of the CDR3 is TGTGCCAGCAGCGAGACAGGGTACGAGCAGTACTTC. Its translation: CASSETGYEQYF. The whole variable domain, filled in from reference TRBV7-9 and TRBJ2-7, reads DTGVSQNPRHKITKRGQNVTFRCDPISEHNRLYWYRQTLGQGPEFLTYFQNEAQLEKSRLLSDRFSAERPKGSFSTLEIQRTEQGDSAMYLCASSETGYEQYFGPGTRLTVT.